This record concerns one T cell receptor (beta chain) sequence. The data belong to a study of T cell changes during pregnancy in multiple sclerosis. The germline gives CDR1 SGHTA, CDR2 FQGNSA. The CDR3 covers 14 residues. Trimming pared 4 bases from V and 2 bases from J, leaving 12 bases between. The data were produced by immunoSEQ multiplex PCR, yet TCRdb's version contains in-frame clones alone and is incomplete. The sample carries some 36,000 clones, approximately 89% recorded once. This material consisted of CD4+ T cells from peripheral blood mononuclear cells, taken in the second trimester of pregnancy. This receptor was taken from a female donor in good health, enrolled as a control in a pregnancy study. This sequence joins TRBV7-2 and TRBJ2-7; D unclear. The CDR3 DNA reads TGTGCCAGCAGCTCTCCGCGCTACCCCTACGAGCAGTACTTC. This translates into CASSSPRYPYEQYF.